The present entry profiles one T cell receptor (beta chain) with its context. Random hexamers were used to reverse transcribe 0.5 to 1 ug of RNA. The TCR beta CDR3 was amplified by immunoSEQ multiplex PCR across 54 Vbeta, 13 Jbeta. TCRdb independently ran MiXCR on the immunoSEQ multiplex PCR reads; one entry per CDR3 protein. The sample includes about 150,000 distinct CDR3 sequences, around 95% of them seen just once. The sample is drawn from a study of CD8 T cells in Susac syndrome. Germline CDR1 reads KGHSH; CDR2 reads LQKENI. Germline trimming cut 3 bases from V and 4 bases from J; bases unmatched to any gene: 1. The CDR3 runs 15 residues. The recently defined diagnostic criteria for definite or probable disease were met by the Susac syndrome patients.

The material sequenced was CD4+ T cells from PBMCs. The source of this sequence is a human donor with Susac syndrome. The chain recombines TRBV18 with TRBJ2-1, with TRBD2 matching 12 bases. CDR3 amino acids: CASSPTSGSYNEQFF. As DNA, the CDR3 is TGTGCCAGCTCACCGACTAGCGGGAGTTACAATGAGCAGTTCTTC.